The 22 T cell receptor beta chains in this list originate from one sample, sequenced in a study of coeliac disease. Profiled with immunoSEQ multiplex PCR; TCRdb holds only in-frame clones, not every one. The table includes some 800 clones, around half detected once. What was sequenced was intraepithelial lymphocytes from the gut. All receptors come from a woman aged 45 to 65 without celiac disease.

This clone was observed a handful of times. CDR3 nucleotide sequence: TGTGCCAGCAGTGAAGGACAGGGGGCCAGCGGGGAGCTGTTTTTT. This translates into CASSEGQGASGELFF. The chain recombines TRBV6-1 with TRBJ2-2; 10 bases fit TRBD1. The CDR3 covers 15 residues. V lost 1 base to trimming and J lost 7 bases; unmatched junction nucleotides: 3. From germline, CDR1 is MNHNS and CDR2 SASEGT.

This clone is large. The chain links TRBV27 to TRBJ1-6, with D unclear. The V end was cut by 0 bases, the J end by 5 bases, with 5 bases between. Germline V lookup: CDR1 MNHEY, CDR2 SMNVEV (reference sequence). This CDR3 is built from 14 residues. The CDR3, as DNA: TGTGCCAGCAGTTTATCCGTCCATAATTCACCCCTCCACTTT. This gives the protein CASSLSVHNSPLHF.

The rearrangement joins TRBV19 to TRBJ1-6; D is perhaps TRBD1 (6 bases). V lost 6 bases to trimming and J lost 10 bases, with 22 bases between them. Germline V gives CDR1 LNHDA, CDR2 SQIVND (reference sequence). The CDR3 is made up of 16 amino acids. CDR3 coding DNA: TGTGCCAGTAGCCGGACAGCTACAAACTCAAGGTCACCCCTCCACTTT. Translating it yields CASSRTATNSRSPLHF.

This chain connects TRBV30 to TRBJ1-2; tentative D call: TRBD1 (6 bases). Germline CDR1 GTSNPN, CDR2 SVGIG (reference sequence). With 0 bases removed from V and 7 bases from J, the gap between germline ends came to 15 bases. The CDR3 runs to 14 residues. CDR3 residues: CAWSVRGGQGGYTF. The CDR3 DNA reads TGTGCCTGGAGTGTACGCGGGGGGCAGGGTGGCTACACCTTC.

V usage is TRBV5-4 and J usage is TRBJ2-3, with 10 nucleotides matching TRBD2. CDR1 SGHNT and CDR2 YYREEE come from the germline V gene (reference sequence). J lost 2 bases, V lost 0 bases, and 6 bases had no gene match. This CDR3 region has 17 residues. The CDR3 is CASSLGTLAGYTDTQYF. CDR3 DNA: TGTGCCAGCAGCTTGGGAACACTAGCGGGGTACACAGATACGCAGTATTTT. Full variable domain (remainder filled in from reference TRBV5-4 and TRBJ2-3): ETGVTQSPTHLIKTRGQQVTLRCSSQSGHNTVSWYQQALGQGPQFIFQYYREEENGRGNFPPRFSGLQFPNYSSELNVNALELDDSALYLCASSLGTLAGYTDTQYFGPGTRLTVL.

The chain uses TRBV9 and TRBJ2-2; unclear D gene. Trimming shortened V by 3 bases and J by 6 bases, and 9 bases separated the two germline ends. This CDR3 is built from 13 residues. Germline CDR1 and CDR2: SGDLS and YYNGEE. The CDR3 region has the DNA TGTGCCAGCAGCGCGGCGGTCCCCGGGGAGCTGTTTTTT. This gives the protein CASSAAVPGELFF. Combining the CDR3 with reference TRBV9 and TRBJ2-2 gives the whole variable domain DSGVTQTPKHLITATGQRVTLRCSPRSGDLSVYWYQQSLDQGLQFLIQYYNGEERAKGNILERFSAQQFPDLHSELNLSSLELGDSALYFCASSAAVPGELFFGEGSRLTVL.

The chain links TRBV21-1 to TRBJ2-5; the table assigns TRBD2, which was not confirmed against the DNA. The assigned J gene may be wrong: the sequence end matches TRBJ2-7 better. TRBV21-1 is classified as a pseudogene. The CDR3 is 16 amino acids. CDR3 nucleotide sequence: TGTGCCAGCAGCAACATTATAGCTACACTGTTAGACGAGCAGTACTTC. It specifies CASSNIIATLLDEQYF.

This clone was found a few times. The DNA for the CDR3 is TGCAGTGCCCAGCCACGGGATGAGCAGTTCTTC. Protein product: CSAQPRDEQFF. The chain combines TRBV20-1 with TRBJ2-1; unclear D gene. The V end lost 6 bases, the J end lost 8 bases, and 11 bases lay between the germline ends. Germline CDR1 and CDR2: DFQATT and SNEGSKA (reference sequence). The CDR3 totals 11 residues.

The genes are TRBV19 and TRBJ1-4, with D tentatively TRBD1 (6 bases). The CDR3 is 16 amino acids. From germline, CDR1 is LNHDA and CDR2 SQIVND (reference sequence). The V gene lost 3 bases and the J gene lost 8 bases, with 19 bases spanning the gap. The CDR3 DNA is TGTGCCAGTAGTATGGGGGGGACAAAGCGGAGAGAAAAACTGTTTTTT. Its translation is CASSMGGTKRREKLFF.

This clone was detected a few times. The J gene is TRBJ2-1, the V gene TRBV6-5; 10 bases are a match to TRBD2. The J segment lost 5 bases and the V segment lost 8 bases, leaving 9 bases of the junction unmatched. The CDR3 has 15 amino acids. Germline V gene lookup returns CDR1 MNHEY and CDR2 SVGAGI. In DNA form, the CDR3 reads TGTGCCAGCTCCTTGACTAGCGGGCCCCACAATGAGCAGTTCTTC. Residues: CASSLTSGPHNEQFF.

The V gene is TRBV7-8, the J gene TRBJ2-5; 8 bases map to TRBD2. The CDR3 has 15 amino acids. Trimming removed 1 base from V and 5 bases from J; junction bases left unmatched: 6. Germline V lookup: CDR1 SGHVS, CDR2 FQNEAQ. The CDR3 sequence is CASSLGGGLMETQYF. DNA for the CDR3: TGTGCCAGCAGCTTAGGCGGGGGGCTAATGGAGACCCAGTACTTC.

Judged by abundance, this clone is large (0.1 to 1%). The chain is built from TRBV7-6 and TRBJ2-1; 8 bases agree with TRBD1. This CDR3 has 14 amino acids. V gave up 5 bases and J gave up 6 bases; unmatched junction bases: 6. CDR1 is SGHVS and CDR2 is FNYEAQ in the germline V gene. CDR3 residues: CASSPGTGPNEQFF. The CDR3 DNA sequence: TGTGCCAGCAGCCCCGGGACAGGACCCAATGAGCAGTTCTTC. Together with reference TRBV7-6 and TRBJ2-1, the CDR3 gives the full variable domain: GAGVSQSPRYKVTKRGQDVALRCDPISGHVSLYWYRQALGQGPEFLTYFNYEAQQDKSGLPNDRFSAERPEGSISTLTIQRTEQRDSAMYRCASSPGTGPNEQFFGPGTRLTVL.

This clone ranks as large. The CDR3 sequence: CASSATGAEAFF. CDR3 in DNA: TGCGCCAGCAGTGCCACCGGGGCTGAAGCTTTCTTT. The chain is built from TRBV10-1 and TRBJ1-1; D not resolved. The CDR3 consists of 12 residues. V was cut by 4 bases and J by 6 bases, with 9 bases left in between. Germline CDR1 WNHNN, CDR2 SYGVQD (reference sequence).

This chain uses TRBV11-1 with TRBJ2-3; D perhaps matches TRBD2 (5 bases). The CDR3 is 14 amino acids. Per the germline V gene, CDR1 is SGHAT and CDR2 is FQDESV (reference sequence). V was cut by 6 bases and J by 0 bases, with 10 bases left in between. The CDR3 nucleotides are TGTGCCAGCAGTTTTAGCGTCAGCACAGATACGCAGTATTTT. Its protein product is CASSFSVSTDTQYF.

Within the sample, this clone is large. The rearrangement links TRBV19 to TRBJ2-7, with D possibly TRBD1 on 7 matching bases. Between the trimmed V and J ends, which lost 4 bases and 6 bases, there was a span of 10 bases. The CDR3 totals 12 residues. Germline-derived CDR1 and CDR2 are LNHDA and SQIVND (reference sequence). The CDR3 DNA reads as TGTGCCAGTAGTACCCAGGGGGGCGAGCAGTACTTC. This sequence encodes CASSTQGGEQYF.

This chain links TRBV27 with TRBJ2-7; no definite D call. The V gene lost 3 bases and the J gene lost 0 bases, with 9 bases spanning the gap. This CDR3 region has 14 residues. Germline CDR1 and CDR2: MNHEY and SMNVEV (reference sequence). CDR3 nucleotide sequence: TGTGCCAGCAGTTTGATGGTACACTCCTACGAGCAGTACTTC. This sequence encodes CASSLMVHSYEQYF.

This sequence joins TRBV6-4 and TRBJ2-3; TRBD2 aligns across 12 bases. V was pared by 2 bases and J by 6 bases, with 3 bases of the junction left unmatched. Germline V CDR1 and CDR2: MRHNA, SNTAGT. This CDR3 is 15 amino acids long. This CDR3 is CASSDLAGGPDTQYF. The CDR3 DNA reads as TGTGCCAGCAGTGACCTAGCGGGGGGGCCTGATACGCAGTATTTT.

This clone showed up just a few times. The rearrangement uses TRBV2 and TRBJ1-3; D possibly corresponds to TRBD1 (6 bases). Germline CDR1 reads SNHLY; CDR2 reads FYNNEI. V lost 5 bases, J lost 7 bases, and 12 bases lay in between. This CDR3 is built from 13 residues. CDR3 sequence (DNA): TGTGCCAGCAGTACAGGGATGGGGAACACCATATATTTT. This codes for CASSTGMGNTIYF.

The rearrangement links TRBV27 to TRBJ1-4, with TRBD1 as a possible D gene (5 bases). This CDR3 has 16 residues. V was trimmed by 4 bases and J by 7 bases, leaving 19 bases between them. Germline V gene sequence: CDR1 MNHEY, CDR2 SMNVEV (reference sequence). This CDR3 reads CASSYSLQDISEKLFF. The CDR3 nucleotides are TGTGCCAGCAGTTACTCCCTACAGGACATATCTGAAAAACTGTTTTTT.

The genes are TRBV6-1 and TRBJ2-7, with TRBD1 matching 11 bases. V lost 8 bases, J lost 5 bases, and 2 bases stayed unmatched. Germline CDR1 and CDR2: MNHNS and SASEGT. The CDR3 sequence is 12 residues long. The CDR3 sequence: CASWDRGDEQYF. In nucleotides, the CDR3 is TGTGCCAGCTGGGACAGGGGGGACGAGCAGTACTTC.

V usage is TRBV25-1 and J usage is TRBJ2-5, with 14 nucleotides matching TRBD2. Germline V gene sequence: CDR1 MGHDK, CDR2 SYGVNS. The V and J ends lost 5 bases and 4 bases, in that order; junction bases with no gene match: 12. This CDR3 is built from 18 residues. The CDR3 is CASSHHPSTSGGAETQYF. DNA for the CDR3: TGTGCCAGCAGTCACCACCCCTCGACTAGCGGGGGGGCAGAGACCCAGTACTTC.

The chain has TRBV6-1 and TRBJ1-4; 7 bases are shared with TRBD1. J was trimmed by 5 bases and V by 6 bases; bases with no gene match: 9. This CDR3 contains 15 residues. CDR1 and CDR2 (germline): MNHNS, SASEGT. CDR3 coding DNA: TGTGCCAGCAGGAAAGGGACAGCTGTCAATGAAAAACTGTTTTTT. This sequence encodes CASRKGTAVNEKLFF.